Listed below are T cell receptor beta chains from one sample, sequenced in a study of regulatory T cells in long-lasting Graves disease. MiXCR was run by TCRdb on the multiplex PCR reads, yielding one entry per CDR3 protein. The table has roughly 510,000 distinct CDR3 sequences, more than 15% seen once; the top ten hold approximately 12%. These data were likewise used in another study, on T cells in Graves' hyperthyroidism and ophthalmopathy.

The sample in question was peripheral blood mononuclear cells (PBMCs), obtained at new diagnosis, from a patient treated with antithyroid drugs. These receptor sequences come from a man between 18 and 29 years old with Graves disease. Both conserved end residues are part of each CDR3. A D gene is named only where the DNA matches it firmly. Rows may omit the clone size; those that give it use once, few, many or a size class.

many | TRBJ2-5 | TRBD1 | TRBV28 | CASSGRGLWETQYF | TGTGCCAGCAGCGGCAGGGGGCTTTGGGAGACCCAGTACTTC
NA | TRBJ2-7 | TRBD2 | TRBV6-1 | CASRPQATSGDSYEQYF | TGTGCCAGCAGGCCACAGGCGACTAGCGGGGACTCCTACGAGCAGTACTTC
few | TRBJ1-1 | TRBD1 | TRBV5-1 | CASSSGTGGEAFF | TGCGCCAGCAGTTCCGGGACAGGAGGGGAAGCTTTCTTT
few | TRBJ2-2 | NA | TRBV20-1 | CSASIRGDGELFF | TGCAGTGCTTCTATTAGGGGGGATGGGGAGCTGTTTTTT
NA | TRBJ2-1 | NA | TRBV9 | CASSVVARNEQFF | TGTGCCAGCAGCGTAGTGGCCCGCAATGAGCAGTTCTTC
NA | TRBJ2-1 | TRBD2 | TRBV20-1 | CSARDLGIGGRGGNEQFF | TGCAGTGCTAGAGATCTCGGTATTGGGGGTCGGGGGGGCAATGAGCAGTTCTTC
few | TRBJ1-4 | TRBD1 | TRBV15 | CATSRTGESEKLFF | TGTGCCACCAGCAGAACAGGGGAAAGCGAAAAACTGTTTTTT
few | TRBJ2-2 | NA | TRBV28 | CASSLTSWAGELFF | TGTGCCAGCAGTTTAACTAGCTGGGCCGGGGAGCTGTTTTTT
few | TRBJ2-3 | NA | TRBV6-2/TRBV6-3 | CASSGGVDTQYF | TGTGCCAGCAGTGGGGGAGTGGATACGCAGTATTTT
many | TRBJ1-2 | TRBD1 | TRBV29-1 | CSVLSRQGWGYTF | TGCAGCGTCCTGAGCCGACAGGGCTGGGGCTACACCTTC
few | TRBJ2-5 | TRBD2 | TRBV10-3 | CASRESETQYF | TGTGCCTCGCGGGAGTCAGAGACCCAGTACTTC
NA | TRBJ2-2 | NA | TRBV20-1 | CSAREAAGELFF | TGCAGTGCTAGAGAGGCGGCCGGGGAGCTGTTTTTT
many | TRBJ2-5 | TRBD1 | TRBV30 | CAWSASGTGRRETQYF | TGTGCCTGGAGTGCCTCCGGGACAGGGCGGAGAGAGACCCAGTACTTC
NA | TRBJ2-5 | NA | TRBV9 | CASAGSGLISETQYF | TGTGCCAGTGCGGGCTCCGGACTTATCTCTGAGACCCAGTACTTC
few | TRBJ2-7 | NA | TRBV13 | CASSKGLREQYF | TGTGCCAGCAGCAAAGGGTTGCGCGAGCAGTACTTC
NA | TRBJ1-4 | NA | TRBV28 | CASSLWAGTTNEKLFF | TGTGCCAGCAGTTTATGGGCTGGGACAACTAATGAAAAACTGTTTTTT
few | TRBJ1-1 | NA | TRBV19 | CASSRVTGTEAFF | TGTGCCAGTAGTAGGGTGACGGGCACTGAAGCTTTCTTT
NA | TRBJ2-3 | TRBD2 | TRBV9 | CASSVGGTSGTDTQYF | TGTGCCAGCAGCGTAGGGGGGACTAGCGGCACAGATACGCAGTATTTT
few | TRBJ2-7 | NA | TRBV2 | CASSDRTGEQYF | TGTGCCAGCAGTGACCGGACGGGGGAGCAGTACTTC
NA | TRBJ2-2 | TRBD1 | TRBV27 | CASRRDRVGSGELFF | TGTGCCAGCCGTCGGGACAGGGTTGGATCCGGGGAGCTGTTTTTT
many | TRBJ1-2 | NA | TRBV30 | CAWSPRTYNYGYTF | TGTGCCTGGAGTCCGCGGACTTATAACTATGGCTACACCTTC
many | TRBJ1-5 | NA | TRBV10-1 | CASSDLYPRPNQPQHF | TGCGCCAGCAGTGACCTCTACCCTCGGCCCAATCAGCCCCAGCATTTT
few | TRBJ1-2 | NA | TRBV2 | CASSVQSQDGYTF | TGTGCCAGCAGTGTCCAAAGTCAGGATGGCTACACCTTC
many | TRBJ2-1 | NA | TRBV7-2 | CASSLSRQHEQFF | TGTGCCAGCAGCTTAAGCCGCCAGCATGAGCAGTTCTTC
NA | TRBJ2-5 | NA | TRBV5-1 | CASSYGPRETQYF | TGTGCCAGCAGCTACGGACCAAGAGAGACCCAGTACTTC
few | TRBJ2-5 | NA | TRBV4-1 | CASSGLQETQYF | TGCGCCAGCAGCGGACTACAGGAGACCCAGTACTTC
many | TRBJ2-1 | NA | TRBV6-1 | CASRDIDEQFF | TGTGCCAGCAGGGATATTGATGAGCAGTTCTTC
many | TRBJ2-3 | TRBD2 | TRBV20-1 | CSARDGLAGDTQYF | TGCAGTGCTAGGGATGGACTAGCGGGAGATACGCAGTATTTT
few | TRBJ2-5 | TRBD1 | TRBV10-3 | CAITPDRGYETQYF | TGTGCCATCACCCCAGACAGGGGGTACGAGACCCAGTACTTC
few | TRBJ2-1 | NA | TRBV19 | CASSLPRGWNEQFF | TGTGCCAGTAGTTTACCCAGGGGTTGGAATGAGCAGTTCTTC
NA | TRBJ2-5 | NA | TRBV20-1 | CSAPLGYQETQYF | TGCAGTGCTCCTCTGGGGTACCAAGAGACCCAGTACTTC
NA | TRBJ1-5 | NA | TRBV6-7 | CASSDTGRGAGQPQHF | TGTGCCAGCAGTGACACGGGGAGGGGAGCAGGTCAGCCCCAGCATTTT
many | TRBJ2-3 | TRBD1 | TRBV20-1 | CSAPQGGTDTQYF | TGCAGTGCGCCACAGGGGGGCACAGATACGCAGTATTTT
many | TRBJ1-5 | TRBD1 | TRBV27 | CASSLSGTGENQPQHF | TGTGCCAGCAGTTTATCTGGGACAGGGGAGAATCAGCCCCAGCATTTT
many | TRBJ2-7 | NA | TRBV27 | CASRPTGTGRYEQYF | TGTGCCAGCAGACCTACCGGGACGGGGAGGTACGAGCAGTACTTC
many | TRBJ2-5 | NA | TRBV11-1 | CASSLSSERSGQETQYF | TGTGCCAGCAGCTTAAGTAGCGAGAGGAGTGGTCAAGAGACCCAGTACTTC
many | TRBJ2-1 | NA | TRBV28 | CASSFGSRDSYNEQFF | TGTGCCAGCAGTTTTGGGTCCAGGGACTCCTACAATGAGCAGTTCTTC
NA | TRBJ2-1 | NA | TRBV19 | CASTLSRGGYEQFF | TGTGCCAGTACCCTTAGCCGGGGAGGCTATGAGCAGTTCTTC
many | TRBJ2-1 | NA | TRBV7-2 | CASSMSGTEQFF | TGTGCCAGCAGCATGTCGGGGACTGAGCAGTTCTTC
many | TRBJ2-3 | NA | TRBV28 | CASSSPLDADTQYF | TGTGCCAGCAGTTCCCCCCTGGACGCAGATACGCAGTATTTT
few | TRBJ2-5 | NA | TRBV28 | CASSLPQGWETQYF | TGTGCCAGCAGTTTACCGCAGGGGTGGGAGACCCAGTACTTC
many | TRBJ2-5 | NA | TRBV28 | CASSRVRDQETQYF | TGTGCCAGCAGTCGGGTCCGGGATCAAGAGACCCAGTACTTC
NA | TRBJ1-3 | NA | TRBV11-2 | CASILPISGNTIYF | TGTGCCAGCATCTTACCGATCTCTGGAAACACCATATATTTT
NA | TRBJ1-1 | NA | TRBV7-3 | CASSEQGLGTEAFF | TGTGCCAGCAGCGAACAGGGCTTGGGGACTGAAGCTTTCTTT
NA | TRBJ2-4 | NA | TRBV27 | CASMARSKNIQYF | TGTGCCAGCATGGCGCGGAGTAAAAACATTCAGTACTTC
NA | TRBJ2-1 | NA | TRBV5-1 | CASTPGTPYNEQFF | TGCGCCAGCACCCCCGGGACACCCTACAATGAGCAGTTCTTC
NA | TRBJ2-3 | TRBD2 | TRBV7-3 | CASSPVGSGDSADTQYF | TGTGCCAGCAGCCCAGTGGGTAGCGGGGATAGTGCAGATACGCAGTATTTT
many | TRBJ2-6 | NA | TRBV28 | CASSLTGYMANVLTF | TGTGCCAGCAGCTTAACAGGGTACATGGCCAACGTCCTGACTTTC
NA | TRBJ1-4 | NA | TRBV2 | CASSDRDPTNEKLFF | TGTGCCAGCAGTGACAGGGACCCAACTAATGAAAAACTGTTTTTT
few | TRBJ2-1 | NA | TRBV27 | CASSLWGETYNEQFF | TGTGCCAGCAGTTTATGGGGAGAAACCTACAATGAGCAGTTCTTC
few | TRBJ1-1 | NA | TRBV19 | CASTRGPFGPEAFF | TGTGCCAGTACCCGAGGACCCTTCGGCCCTGAAGCTTTCTTT
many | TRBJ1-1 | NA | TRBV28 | CASSSPGGNTEAFF | TGTGCCAGCAGTTCGCCCGGGGGGAACACTGAAGCTTTCTTT
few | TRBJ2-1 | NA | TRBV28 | CASSFSVYNEQFF | TGTGCCAGCAGTTTTAGCGTGTACAATGAGCAGTTCTTC
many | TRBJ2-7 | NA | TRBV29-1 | CSVSTGTPTYEQYF | TGCAGCGTTAGCACCGGGACACCCACCTACGAGCAGTACTTC
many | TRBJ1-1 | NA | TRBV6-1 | CASSQAYEAFF | TGTGCCAGCAGCCAAGCCTATGAGGCTTTCTTT
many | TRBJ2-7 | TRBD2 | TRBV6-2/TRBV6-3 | CASKQTSGIYEQYF | TGTGCCAGCAAACAGACTAGCGGGATTTACGAGCAGTACTTC